The 13 T cell receptor beta chains listed next were all sequenced from one sample in a study of T-cell reconstitution after alpha-beta-depleted transplantation in children. The authors prepared the TCRbeta library with unique molecular identifiers. Using its own MiXCR run on the PCR reads, TCRdb lists one record per CDR3 protein. The data hold 240,000 or so distinct CDR3 sequences, with roughly 8% observed a single time. The material was PBMCs, mostly from graft donor cells, obtained 180 days after TCRalphabeta/CD19-depleted stem cell transplant. The receptors derive from a male patient younger than 18 who had a stem cell transplant for acute lymphoblastic leukemia, so the T cells may come from the graft donor.

This clonotype occurred many times. The chain has TRBV6-2 or TRBV6-3 and TRBJ1-2; 8 bases are shared with TRBD1. Germline V gene sequence: CDR1 MNHEY, CDR2 SVGEGT. The V segment lost 2 bases and the J segment 7 bases; nucleotides outside the gene matches: 3. This CDR3 is built from 13 residues. CDR3 amino acids: CASSYGQGGGYTF. CDR3 coding DNA: TGTGCCAGCAGTTACGGACAGGGTGGTGGCTACACCTTC.

Ten or more counts support this clonotype. The rearrangement links TRBV6-1 to TRBJ2-7; TRBD1 matches at 9 bases. Germline trimming cut 7 bases from V and 3 bases from J; bases unmatched to any gene: 10. Germline-derived CDR1 and CDR2 are MNHNS and SASEGT. There are 15 residues in the CDR3. CDR3 in amino acids: CASTPLRGQGYEQYF. As DNA, the CDR3 is TGTGCCAGCACACCCCTCCGGGGACAGGGCTACGAGCAGTACTTC.

This clonotype occurred many times. The gene calls are TRBV6-1 and TRBJ1-5; 9 bases line up with TRBD1. Unmatched junction bases numbered 1, after V lost 1 base and J lost 0 bases. The CDR3 runs to 16 residues. Germline loops: CDR1 MNHNS, CDR2 SASEGT. The CDR3 is CASSEGTGVSNQPQHF. The CDR3 nucleotides read TGTGCCAGCAGTGAAGGGACAGGGGTTAGCAATCAGCCCCAGCATTTT.

V usage is TRBV11-2 and J usage is TRBJ1-1; D is perhaps TRBD1 (5 bases). From germline, CDR1 is SGHAT and CDR2 FQNNGV. V gave up 5 bases and J gave up 7 bases, with 11 bases separating them. This CDR3 is built from 12 residues. CDR3 residues: CASSPTVNEAFF. The CDR3 bases are TGTGCCAGCAGCCCGACAGTTAATGAAGCTTTCTTT.

This clonotype was counted at least ten times. V and J are TRBV20-1 and TRBJ1-1; D uncertain. From germline, CDR1 is DFQATT and CDR2 SNEGSKA (reference sequence). The CDR3 is made up of 12 amino acids. The V end was cut by 5 bases, the J end by 1 base, with 8 bases between. The CDR3 DNA reads TGCAGTGCTTTGAGAGAGAACACTGAAGCTTTCTTT. It is translated as CSALRENTEAFF.

Worth noting for this clonotype: A single base separates this from a much larger clone, so it may be a read error. V usage is TRBV7-2 and J usage is TRBJ1-1; TRBD1 is a possible D gene (6 bases). Germline V gives CDR1 SGHTA, CDR2 FQGNSA. The CDR3 length is 16 residues. CDR3 in DNA: TGTGCCAGCGGCTTAAGGGGGGGTGTGGGGAACACTGAAGCTTTCTTT. Its protein is CASGLRGGVGNTEAFF.

This chain uses TRBV7-9 with TRBJ1-1; D is undetermined. The V end lost 1 base, the J end lost 7 bases, and 4 bases lay between the germline ends. The germline V gene has CDR1 SEHNR and CDR2 FQNEAQ (reference sequence). The CDR3 contains 11 residues. For the CDR3, the DNA is TGTGCCAGCAGCTTAGGACTTGAAGCTTTCTTT. Translation gives CASSLGLEAFF. Full variable domain (remainder filled in from reference TRBV7-9 and TRBJ1-1): DTGVSQNPRHKITKRGQNVTFRCDPISEHNRLYWYRQTLGQGPEFLTYFQNEAQLEKSRLLSDRFSAERPKGSFSTLEIQRTEQGDSAMYLCASSLGLEAFFGQGTRLTVV.

The chain has TRBV6-5 and TRBJ2-7, with 12 positions matching TRBD2. Germline V gene sequence: CDR1 MNHEY, CDR2 SVGAGI. The V and J ends lost 2 bases and 3 bases, in that order; junction bases with no gene match: 14. CDR3 length: 19 amino acids. The CDR3: CASSYPSGRGRANGYEQYF. The DNA for the CDR3 is TGTGCCAGCAGTTACCCTAGCGGGAGGGGGAGAGCAAACGGCTACGAGCAGTACTTC.

This clonotype was recorded many times. This sequence joins TRBV15 and TRBJ2-2, with unresolved D. Germline values: CDR1 LNHNV, CDR2 YYDKDF (reference sequence). This CDR3 spans 13 amino acids. The V gene lost 3 bases and the J gene lost 7 bases, with 9 bases spanning the gap. The CDR3 DNA reads as TGTGCCACCAGCAGGTCGGCAAGCGGGGAGCTGTTTTTT. Protein product: CATSRSASGELFF.

This chain joins TRBV20-1 and TRBJ2-2, with 8 positions matching TRBD2. The CDR3 extends over 14 amino acids. Germline lookup yields CDR1 DFQATT and CDR2 SNEGSKA (reference sequence). The V segment lost 2 bases and the J segment 4 bases; nucleotides outside the gene matches: 3. CDR3 sequence: CSARLSGSTGELFF. CDR3 sequence (DNA): TGCAGTGCTAGATTAAGCGGGAGCACCGGGGAGCTGTTTTTT.

The sample holds many counts of this clonotype. The chain carries TRBV12-3 or TRBV12-4 and TRBJ1-1; 7 nucleotides match TRBD1. V shed 5 bases, J shed 4 bases, and the junction held 19 bases outside the gene matches. The CDR3 length is 18 residues. CDR3 sequence reads: CASSPYKGQLLGPTEAFF. CDR3 nucleotides: TGTGCCAGCAGTCCGTATAAGGGACAGCTCTTGGGTCCCACTGAAGCTTTCTTT.

In this sample, this clonotype turned up many times. This sequence joins TRBV28 and TRBJ1-1; a possible D gene is TRBD1 (5 bases). Germline loops: CDR1 MDHEN, CDR2 SYDVKM. The CDR3 has 14 amino acids. Trimming shortened V by 1 base and J by 6 bases, and 12 bases separated the two germline ends. CDR3 protein: CASSLYLGRSEAFF. CDR3 nucleotides: TGTGCCAGCAGTTTATATCTGGGGCGATCTGAAGCTTTCTTT. Full variable domain (rest looked up from reference TRBV28 and TRBJ1-1): DVKVTQSSRYLVKRTGEKVFLECVQDMDHENMFWYRQDPGLGLRLIYFSYDVKMKEKGDIPEGYSVSREKKERFSLILESASTNQTSMYLCASSLYLGRSEAFFGQGTRLTVV.

There are many counts of this clonotype. The V call is TRBV18, the J call TRBJ2-5; no reliable D call. Trimming shortened V by 2 bases and J by 0 bases, and 10 bases separated the two germline ends. The CDR3 runs 15 residues. The germline V gene encodes CDR1 KGHSH and CDR2 LQKENI. CDR3 bases: TGTGCCAGCTCACCATGGACGGCTAACCAAGAGACCCAGTACTTC. This translates into CASSPWTANQETQYF.